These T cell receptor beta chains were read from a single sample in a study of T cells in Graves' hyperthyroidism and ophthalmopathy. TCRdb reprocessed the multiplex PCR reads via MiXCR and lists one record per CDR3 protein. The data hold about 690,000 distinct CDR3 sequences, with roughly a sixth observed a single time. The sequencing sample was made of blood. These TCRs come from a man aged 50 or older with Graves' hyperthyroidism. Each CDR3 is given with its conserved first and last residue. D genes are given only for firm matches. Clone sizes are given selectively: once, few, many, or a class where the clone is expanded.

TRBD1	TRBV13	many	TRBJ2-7	CASSFKLSTGEKSVPYEQYF	TGTGCCAGCAGCTTTAAGCTTAGTACAGGGGAGAAGTCGGTCCCCTACGAGCAGTACTTC
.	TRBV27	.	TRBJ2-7	CASSLNPAYYEQYF	TGTGCCAGCAGTTTAAATCCAGCTTACTACGAGCAGTACTTC
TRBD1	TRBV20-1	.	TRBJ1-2	CSASPPGGGIGYTF	TGCAGTGCTAGCCCCCCAGGGGGAGGAATTGGCTACACCTTC
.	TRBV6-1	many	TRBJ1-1	CASSYPDGGLATEAFF	TGTGCCAGCAGTTATCCCGATGGGGGGCTGGCCACTGAAGCTTTCTTT
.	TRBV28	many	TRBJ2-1	CASSFNAPNEQFF	TGTGCCAGCAGTTTTAATGCTCCGAATGAGCAGTTCTTC
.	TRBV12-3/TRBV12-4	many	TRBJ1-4	CASSIAEEKLFF	TGTGCCAGCAGTATCGCAGAGGAAAAACTGTTTTTT
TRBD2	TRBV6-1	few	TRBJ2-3	CASSEVVQRELVRGADTQYF	TGTGCCAGCAGTGAAGTAGTTCAGCGGGAGTTAGTACGAGGTGCAGATACGCAGTATTTT
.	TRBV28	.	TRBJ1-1	CASSWQGTENTEAFF	TGTGCCAGCAGTTGGCAGGGGACTGAAAACACTGAAGCTTTCTTT
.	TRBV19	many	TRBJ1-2	CASNSGGGYTF	TGTGCCAGTAATTCCGGAGGTGGCTACACCTTC
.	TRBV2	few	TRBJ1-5	CASSENSPYQPQHF	TGTGCCAGCAGTGAAAACAGCCCGTATCAGCCCCAGCATTTT
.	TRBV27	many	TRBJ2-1	CASGQPPRVEQFF	TGTGCCAGCGGTCAACCGCCTAGGGTTGAGCAGTTCTTC
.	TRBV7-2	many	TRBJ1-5	CASSLIQTQPQHF	TGTGCCAGCAGCTTAATTCAAACTCAGCCCCAGCATTTT
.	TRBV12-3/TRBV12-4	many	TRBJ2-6	CASSPGLTGGANVLTF	TGTGCCAGCAGTCCCGGACTCACAGGGGGGGCCAACGTCCTGACTTTC
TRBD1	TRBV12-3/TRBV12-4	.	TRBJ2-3	CASSETGTGLSPTSTDTQYF	TGTGCCAGCAGTGAGACCGGGACAGGTTTAAGCCCCACTAGCACAGATACGCAGTATTTT
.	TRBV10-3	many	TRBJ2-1	CAISESGRPTHNEQFF	TGTGCCATCAGTGAAAGTGGGAGGCCTACTCACAATGAGCAGTTCTTC
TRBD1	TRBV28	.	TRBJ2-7	CASSFRAGGKYEQYF	TGTGCCAGCAGTTTCCGGGCAGGGGGCAAGTACGAGCAGTACTTC
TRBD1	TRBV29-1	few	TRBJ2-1	CSTGQGNNEQFF	TGCAGCACCGGACAGGGAAACAATGAGCAGTTCTTC
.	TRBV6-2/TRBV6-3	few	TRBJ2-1	CASSYPAQQDEQFF	TGTGCCAGCAGTTACCCAGCCCAGCAGGATGAGCAGTTCTTC
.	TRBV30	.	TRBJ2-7	CAWAFTGREQYF	TGTGCCTGGGCCTTCACGGGTCGCGAGCAGTACTTC
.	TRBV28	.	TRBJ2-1	CASKLRGSYNEQFF	TGTGCCAGCAAGTTGCGCGGGTCCTACAATGAGCAGTTCTTC
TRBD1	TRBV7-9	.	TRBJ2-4	CASSNPGQSNIQYF	TGTGCCAGCAGCAACCCGGGACAGTCGAACATTCAGTACTTC
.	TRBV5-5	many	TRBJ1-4	CASSLATILGEKLFF	TGTGCCAGCAGCTTGGCCACAATCCTGGGAGAAAAACTGTTTTTT
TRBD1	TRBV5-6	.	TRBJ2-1	CASSRRRTGGFYNEQFF	TGTGCCAGCAGCCGCCGGCGGACAGGGGGCTTCTACAATGAGCAGTTCTTC
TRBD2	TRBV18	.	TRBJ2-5	CACSPPSGSETQYF	TGTGCCTGCTCACCTCCTAGCGGTTCGGAGACCCAGTACTTC